The clone carrying this TCR beta chain is deemed medium-sized. Antigen: not known. CDR1 and CDR2 from the germline V gene are SGHTA and FQGNSA. This CDR3 spans 14 amino acids. Trimming took off 1 base at V and 2 bases at J, with 6 bases between the two ends. This sample was taken from a study of spatial heterogeneity in lung cancer. Turning to the study itself: Alpha-chain sequences were detected in numbers that were consistently lower than beta-chain sequences. General study points: TCRs found ubiquitously expanded in tumor appeared in blood more at resection than at follow-up.

TCR cDNA molecules each had a unique molecular identifier. TCRdb reprocessed the 5' RACE reads via MiXCR and lists one record per CDR3 protein. The repertoire holds approximately 5,500 distinct CDR3 sequences, roughly 24% seen once, with less than 20% in the top ten. Time point meaning: sample taken at primary tumor resection. Sequencing was performed on whole RNA extracted from tumor and nontumor lung tissue, or from frozen PBMC, and the material was left unsorted. The TCR comes from a male donor with early-stage non-small cell lung cancer. The J gene is TRBJ1-5, the V gene TRBV7-2; D not resolved. Sequenced here: PBMCs, sampled at surgery. CDR3 bases: TGTGCCAGCAGCTTAGTGGGTGGCAATCAGCCCCAGCATTTT. This gives the protein CASSLVGGNQPQHF.